The present TCR beta chain was sequenced within a study of healthy donors' naive CD4 and CD8 T cells. Study results and limitations: Negatively charged CDR3s marked CD8+ lineage; positively charged CDR3s marked CD4+ lineage.

Naive T cells were sorted: CD4+CD8-CD45RO-CD45RA+ for CD4+, CD8+CD4-CD45RA+CD27bright for CD8+. The V gene lost 6 bases and the J gene lost 5 bases, with 19 bases spanning the gap. Germline V CDR1 and CDR2: MNHNS, SASEGT. The CDR3 consists of 15 residues. For this clonotype: Its matching antigen is unknown.

Starting from 450 to 550 ng of total RNA, TCR libraries were made with linear amplification. Per the original data handling: Sequencing covered 70,000 to 95,000 rearranged alpha-chain transcripts across about five healthy donors. Using its own MiXCR run on the reads, TCRdb lists one record per CDR3 protein. The V and J calls here are based on TCRdb, not the publication. This sample has 150,000 to 200,000 distinct CDR3 sequences, with nearly 75% found just once. The V and J genes are TRBV6-1 and TRBJ2-5, with D perhaps TRBD1 or TRBD2 (5 bases each). This clonotype was obtained from a pool of human donors in good health; the sample pools cells from several healthy donors. Sequencing was carried out using naive CD4+ and CD8+ T cells sorted from blood, pooled from several donors. CDR3 in DNA: TGTGCCAGCAGCGGGACCCCTCTATGGGGGGAGACCCAGTACTTC. Protein sequence: CASSGTPLWGETQYF.